Listed below are T cell receptor beta chains from one sample, sequenced in a study of blood T cell repertoires in COVID-19. Assay used: immunoSEQ multiplex PCR; TCRdb lists only in-frame clones, some missing. The table includes fewer than 250,000 clones, 87% detected once. The sample taken for sequencing was PBMCs or T cells enriched from blood (not recorded which). Receptors were obtained from a woman in her 30s with acute COVID-19. The CDR3 runs from the conserved cysteine through the conserved F or W. A D gene is named only where the DNA matches it firmly. For some rows the clone size is stated as once, few or many, or as a class when expanded; others skip it.

j_call v_call clone_size d_call cdr3_aa cdr3_nt
TRBJ2-3 TRBV7-8 . TRBD2 CASSTGLAGVSTDTQYF TGTGCCAGCAGCACGGGACTAGCGGGGGTTAGCACAGATACGCAGTATTTT
TRBJ1-1 TRBV19 . . CASSPGGWINTEAFF TGTGCCAGTAGTCCCGGCGGGTGGATTAACACTGAAGCTTTCTTT
TRBJ2-7 TRBV10-3 . TRBD1 CAISGGQGFYEQYF TGTGCCATCAGTGGCGGACAGGGGTTCTACGAGCAGTACTTC
TRBJ2-6 TRBV6-6 . TRBD1 CASSRQGRVANVLTF TGTGCCAGCAGTCGACAGGGGAGAGTGGCCAACGTCCTGACTTTC
TRBJ1-6 TRBV28 . TRBD1 CASSFRRQGYSPLHF TGTGCCAGCAGTTTCCGCCGACAGGGCTATTCACCCCTCCACTTT
TRBJ2-1 TRBV10-3 . TRBD2 CAISGAGGTNEQFF TGTGCCATCAGTGGAGCGGGGGGGACCAATGAGCAGTTCTTC
TRBJ1-1 TRBV19 few . CASSTRQYTEAFF TGTGCCAGTAGTACGCGACAGTACACTGAAGCTTTCTTT
TRBJ1-1 TRBV18 . . CASSREAGLNTEAFF TGTGCCAGCTCACGGGAAGCAGGGTTGAACACTGAAGCTTTCTTT
TRBJ2-1 TRBV7-9 . TRBD1 CASSSGQGDEQFF TGTGCCAGCAGCTCGGGACAGGGCGATGAGCAGTTCTTC
TRBJ1-2 TRBV18 . . CASSPLTANYGYTF TGTGCCAGCTCACCACTTACAGCTAACTATGGCTACACCTTC
TRBJ2-2 TRBV7-6 . . CASSLYSPGALGTGELFF TGTGCCAGCAGCCTGTATAGTCCTGGGGCCCTCGGAACCGGGGAGCTGTTTTTT
TRBJ2-7 TRBV3-1/TRBV3-2 . TRBD1 CASSQGQGGVYEQYF TGTGCCAGCAGCCAAGGACAGGGGGGGGTCTACGAGCAGTACTTC
TRBJ1-2 TRBV6-2/TRBV6-3 . . CASSYQGDYGYTF TGTGCCAGCAGTTATCAAGGGGACTATGGCTACACCTTC
TRBJ1-4 TRBV5-1 . TRBD1 CASSPLSGTGNEKLFF TGCGCCAGCAGCCCCCTGTCCGGGACAGGGAATGAAAAACTGTTTTTT
TRBJ1-1 TRBV5-1 . TRBD1 CASSLPGQGAAWNTEAFF TGCGCCAGCAGCTTACCGGGACAGGGGGCCGCTTGGAACACTGAAGCTTTCTTT
TRBJ1-1 TRBV6-5 . . CASSYSYRADTEAFF TGTGCCAGCAGTTACTCCTACCGAGCGGACACTGAAGCTTTCTTT